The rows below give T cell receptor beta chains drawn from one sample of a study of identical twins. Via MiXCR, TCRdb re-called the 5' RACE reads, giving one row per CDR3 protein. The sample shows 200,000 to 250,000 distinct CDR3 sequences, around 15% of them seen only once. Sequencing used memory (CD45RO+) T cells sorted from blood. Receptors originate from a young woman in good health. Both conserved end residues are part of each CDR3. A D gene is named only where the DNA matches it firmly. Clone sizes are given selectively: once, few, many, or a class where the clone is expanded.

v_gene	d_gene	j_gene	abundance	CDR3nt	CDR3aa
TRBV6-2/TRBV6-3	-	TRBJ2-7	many	TGTGCCGCCGGCGGACGTCTTGACGAGCAGTACTTC	CAAGGRLDEQYF
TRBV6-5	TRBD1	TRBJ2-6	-	TGTGCCAGCAGTTATGGGACAGGAGGTCCTGGGGCCAACGTCCTGACTTTC	CASSYGTGGPGANVLTF
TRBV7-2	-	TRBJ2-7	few	TGTGCCAGCAGCTTAGCGGCAGGCGGGTCGCCCTACGAGCAGTACTTC	CASSLAAGGSPYEQYF
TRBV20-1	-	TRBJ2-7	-	TGCAGTGCGATAAGACCCGTAACATACGAGCAGTACTTC	CSAIRPVTYEQYF
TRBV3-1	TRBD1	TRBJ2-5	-	TGTGCCAGCAGCCTCTTGGGACAGGGGGCACAAGAGACCCAGTACTTC	CASSLLGQGAQETQYF
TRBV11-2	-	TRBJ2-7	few	TGTGCCAGCAGCCCCCTTTATGGACAGTTCTACGAGCAGTACTTC	CASSPLYGQFYEQYF
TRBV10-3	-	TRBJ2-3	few	TGTGCCATCAGTGAGTCGAGAGGGATGGGCTGGCGGGAAGTGCAGTATTTT	CAISESRGMGWREVQYF
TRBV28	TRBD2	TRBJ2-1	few	TGTGCCAGCAGTTCTAGCGGCTACAATGAGCAGTTCTTC	CASSSSGYNEQFF
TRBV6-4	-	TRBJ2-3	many	TGTGCCAGCAGTGACGGGGGCACAGATACGCAGTATTTT	CASSDGGTDTQYF
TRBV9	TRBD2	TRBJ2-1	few	TGTGCCAGCAGCGCAGGCGGGGCGGGAGCGTATGGTGAGCAGTTCTTC	CASSAGGAGAYGEQFF
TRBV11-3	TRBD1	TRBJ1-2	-	TGTGCCAGCAGCTTATCGGGACAGGGAAGCTATGGCTACACCTTC	CASSLSGQGSYGYTF
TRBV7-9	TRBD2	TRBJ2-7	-	TGTGCCAGCAGCCCCGGGACTAGCTTAGATCCCTACGAGCAGTACTTC	CASSPGTSLDPYEQYF
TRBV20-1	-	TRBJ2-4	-	TGCAGTGCTAGAGATCCTCGGGATTGGGACACCAAAAACATTCAGTACTTC	CSARDPRDWDTKNIQYF
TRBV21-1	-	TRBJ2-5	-	TGTGCCAGCAGACAAGACAGTCAAGAGACCCAGTACTTC	CASRQDSQETQYF
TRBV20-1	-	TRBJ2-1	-	TGCAGTGCTAGTCAAACGAAGACCTACAATGAGCAGTTCTTC	CSASQTKTYNEQFF
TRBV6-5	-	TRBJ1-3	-	TGTGCCAGCAGTTACTCGAGCGGGGCTCATGGAAACACCATATATTTT	CASSYSSGAHGNTIYF
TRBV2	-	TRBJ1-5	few	TGTGCCAGCAGTGTGGTGGGAGGGAGCGTCCAGCCCCAGCATTTT	CASSVVGGSVQPQHF
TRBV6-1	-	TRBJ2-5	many	TGTGCCAGCAGTCCGGGATATCGGGAGACCCAGTACTTC	CASSPGYRETQYF